These 3 T cell receptor beta chains came from one sample sequenced in a study of CD8 T cells in ankylosing spondylitis. One entry per CDR3 protein results from TCRdb running MiXCR on the 5' RACE reads. This table holds under 150,000 distinct CDR3 sequences, roughly 15% found once. The specimen sequenced was blood, either unsorted or a sorted T cell fraction (not recorded which). These receptors originate from a female donor with ankylosing spondylitis or in good health (not recorded which).

This clonotype showed up just a few times. The chain carries TRBV2 and TRBJ2-1; the match to TRBD2 covers 12 bases. This CDR3 has 15 amino acids. The germline V gene encodes CDR1 SNHLY and CDR2 FYNNEI. The V segment lost 6 bases and the J segment 9 bases; nucleotides outside the gene matches: 9. The CDR3 is CASSLLAGGQGEQFF. As DNA, the CDR3 is TGTGCCAGCAGCCTTCTAGCGGGGGGGCAGGGTGAGCAGTTCTTC. Combining the CDR3 with reference TRBV2 and TRBJ2-1 gives the whole variable domain EPEVTQTPSHQVTQMGQEVILRCVPISNHLYFYWYRQILGQKVEFLVSFYNNEISEKSEIFDDQFSVERPDGSNFTLKIRSTKLEDSAMYFCASSLLAGGQGEQFFGPGTRLTVL.

This clonotype was recorded only once. A read error may explain this, as a much larger clone is one base away. The rearrangement joins TRBV12-3 or TRBV12-4 to TRBJ2-2; TRBD1 matches 7 bases. The CDR3 is 15 amino acids. The junction had 13 bases not matched to a gene; V was cut back by 6 bases and J by 9 bases. Here the CDR3 reads CASSPARQGGRELFF. The CDR3 DNA reads TGTGCCAGCAGCCCGGCTCGACAGGGTGGTAGGGAGCTGTTTTTT.

This clonotype came up many times. CDR3 loop: CGRGDRTNYGYTF. The CDR3, as DNA: TGCGGGCGAGGGGACAGAACTAACTATGGCTACACCTTC. J is TRBJ1-2 and V is TRBV20-1; 7 bases fit TRBD1. This CDR3 region has 13 residues. CDR1 and CDR2 from the germline V gene are DFQATT and SNEGSKA (reference sequence).